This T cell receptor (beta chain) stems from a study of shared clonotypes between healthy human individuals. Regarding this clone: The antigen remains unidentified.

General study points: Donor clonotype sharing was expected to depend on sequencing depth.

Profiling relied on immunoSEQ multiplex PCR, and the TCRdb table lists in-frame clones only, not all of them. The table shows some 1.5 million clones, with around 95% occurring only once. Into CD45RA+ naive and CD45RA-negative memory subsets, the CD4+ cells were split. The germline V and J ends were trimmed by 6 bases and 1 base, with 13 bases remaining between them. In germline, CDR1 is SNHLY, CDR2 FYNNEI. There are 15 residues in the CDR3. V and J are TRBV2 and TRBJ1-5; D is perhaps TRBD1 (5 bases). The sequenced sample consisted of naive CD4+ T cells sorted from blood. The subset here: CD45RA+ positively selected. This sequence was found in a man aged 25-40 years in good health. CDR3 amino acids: CASRPAGFSNQPQHF. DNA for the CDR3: TGTGCCAGCAGGCCCGCAGGGTTCAGCAATCAGCCCCAGCATTTT.